This T cell receptor beta chain is drawn from a study of T cells in Graves' hyperthyroidism and ophthalmopathy. The sample holds many counts of this clonotype. This CDR3 contains 14 residues. V shed 2 bases and J shed 1 base, with 9 bases lying between them. The V gene's germline CDR1 is SGDLS and CDR2 YYNGEE. Researchers amplified the TCR beta CDR3 regions from RNA transcripts. An initial round of RT-PCR targeting the TCR CDR3 relied on the HTBI primer set. TCRdb re-analysed the multiplex PCR reads in MiXCR, keeping a single row per CDR3 protein. The sample includes 200,000 to 250,000 distinct CDR3 sequences, about 18% of them seen just once.

The specimen sequenced was blood. The origin of this receptor is a man in his forties with Graves' hyperthyroidism. The V gene is TRBV9, the J gene TRBJ2-5; D is unresolved. The CDR3 protein is CASSVGRFQETQYF. The CDR3 DNA follows: TGTGCCAGCAGCGTCGGGCGGTTCCAAGAGACCCAGTACTTC.